This T cell receptor (beta chain) was observed in a study of technical replicates of blood from a few donors. Measured with immunoSEQ multiplex PCR; TCRdb has only the in-frame clones, and not every one. The profile covers approximately 73,000 clones, with 85% to 95% appearing a single time and 0.2% to 0.3% taken by the ten largest. The sequence was obtained from a human donor in good health. Sample: T cells isolated from PBMCs.

CDR3 residues: CATGGVASHYGYTF. CDR3 coding DNA: TGTGCCACGGGAGGCGTCGCGAGTCACTATGGCTACACCTTC. The V and J genes are TRBV6-5 and TRBJ1-2; no clear D. Trimming pared 10 bases from V and 3 bases from J, leaving 18 bases between. The CDR3 is 14 residues long. Germline V lookup: CDR1 MNHEY, CDR2 SVGAGI.